Listed here are 19 T cell receptor beta chains from one sample, sequenced in a study of T cell responses to AZD1222 COVID-19 vaccine. Data came from immunoSEQ multiplex PCR; TCRdb stores just in-frame clones and leaves some out. The table has tens of thousands of clones, around three quarters seen once. This specimen consisted of peripheral blood, obtained 28 days after the second AZD1222 dose. Source of these receptors: an adult who received the AZD1222 COVID-19 vaccine.

The chain recombines TRBV7-9 with TRBJ2-2, with TRBD2 matching over 8 bases. Germline trimming cut 5 bases from V and 7 bases from J; bases unmatched to any gene: 3. CDR3 length equals 13 residues. The germline gives CDR1 SEHNR, CDR2 FQNEAQ (reference sequence). CDR3 residues: CASSPGTSGELFF. In nucleotides, the CDR3 is TGTGCCAGCAGCCCGGGGACTAGCGGGGAGCTGTTTTTT. Full variable domain (outside the CDR3, taken from reference TRBV7-9 and TRBJ2-2): DTGVSQNPRHKITKRGQNVTFRCDPISEHNRLYWYRQTLGQGPEFLTYFQNEAQLEKSRLLSDRFSAERPKGSFSTLEIQRTEQGDSAMYLCASSPGTSGELFFGEGSRLTVL.

The chain couples TRBV3-1 (or the pseudogene TRBV3-2) to TRBJ2-7; D gene unclear. The germline CDR1 and CDR2 sequences are LGHDT and YNNKEL (reference sequence). The CDR3 is 12 residues long. The germline V and J ends were trimmed by 0 bases and 9 bases, with 9 bases remaining between them. This chain's CDR3 is CASSQESQRQYF. As DNA, the CDR3 is TGTGCCAGCAGCCAAGAAAGTCAAAGGCAGTACTTC.

The chain recombines TRBV30 with TRBJ1-5; no reliable D call. Between the trimmed V and J ends, which lost 2 bases and 6 bases, there was a span of 11 bases. From germline, CDR1 is GTSNPN and CDR2 SVGIG (reference sequence). The CDR3 covers 13 residues. The CDR3 coding sequence is TGTGCCTGGAGTCACTCGGGAGGTCAGCCCCAGCATTTT. As protein: CAWSHSGGQPQHF.

The chain combines TRBV14 with TRBJ1-3; the D is unclear. This CDR3 is built from 17 residues. V shed 3 bases and J shed 5 bases, with 20 bases lying between them. The germline V gene encodes CDR1 SGHDN and CDR2 FVKESK. CDR3 sequence: CASSQDGWGLRRNTIYF. DNA for the CDR3: TGTGCCAGCAGCCAGGATGGGTGGGGTCTGCGTAGAAACACCATATATTTT.

The rearrangement links TRBV27 to TRBJ2-3, with D possibly being TRBD2 (6 bases). Germline assignment: CDR1 MNHEY and CDR2 SMNVEV (reference sequence). The CDR3 length is 14 residues. The germline V and J ends were trimmed by 5 bases and 2 bases, with 11 bases remaining between them. CDR3: CASSPGLPTDTQYF. For the CDR3, the DNA is TGTGCCAGCAGTCCCGGACTACCCACAGATACGCAGTATTTT.

In DNA form, the CDR3 reads TGTGCCAGCCGTTTAGGGAAGGTTGGTTCACCCCTCCACTTT. Amino acid sequence: CASRLGKVGSPLHF. This chain connects TRBV3-1 (or the pseudogene TRBV3-2) to TRBJ1-6; D gene ambiguous. Per the germline V gene, CDR1 is LGHDT and CDR2 is YNNKEL (reference sequence). This CDR3 region has 14 residues. V lost 8 bases to trimming and J lost 9 bases, with 17 bases between them.

V is TRBV19 and J is TRBJ2-1; D might be TRBD1 (6 bases). This CDR3 region has 16 residues. CDR1 LNHDA and CDR2 SQIVND come from the germline V gene (reference sequence). With 6 bases removed from V and 2 bases from J, the gap between germline ends came to 17 bases. The CDR3 nucleotides read TGTGCCAGTAGCCCATCTGAGGGGGTAACCTACAATGAGCAGTTCTTC. This codes for CASSPSEGVTYNEQFF. Using reference TRBV19 and TRBJ2-1 for the parts outside the CDR3, the full variable domain is DGGITQSPKYLFRKEGQNVTLSCEQNLNHDAMYWYRQDPGQGLRLIYYSQIVNDFQKGDIAEGYSVSREKKESFPLTVTSAQKNPTAFYLCASSPSEGVTYNEQFFGPGTRLTVL.

The chain joins TRBV29-1 to TRBJ2-7; 10 nucleotides match TRBD1. Trimming took 6 bases from V and 5 from J; bases not matched to a gene: 7. This CDR3 has 13 residues. Per the germline V gene, CDR1 is SQVTM and CDR2 is ANQGSEA. In DNA form, the CDR3 reads TGCAGCGTCTCCGGGACAGGGGACAACGAGCAGTACTTC. Protein: CSVSGTGDNEQYF.

V is TRBV27 and J is TRBJ2-2; D is ambiguous. Germline V gene lookup returns CDR1 MNHEY and CDR2 SMNVEV (reference sequence). The germline V and J ends were trimmed by 2 bases and 8 bases, with 15 bases remaining between them. The CDR3 is 15 amino acids. The CDR3 coding sequence is TGTGCCAGCAGTTTAGAGTCGCACCCACGGGGGGAGCTGTTTTTT. It codes for CASSLESHPRGELFF.

This rearrangement joins TRBV28 to TRBJ2-1, with 8 bases lining up with TRBD2. Germline lookup yields CDR1 MDHEN and CDR2 SYDVKM. The CDR3 runs 16 residues. After removal of 5 bases from V and 5 bases from J, the junction contained 11 bases not matched to a gene. The CDR3 bases are TGTGCCAGCAGTCCACCCGGAGCGGGAGAGAACAATGAGCAGTTCTTC. Its protein product is CASSPPGAGENNEQFF.

The chain carries TRBV27 and TRBJ1-2; D remains ambiguous. Trimming removed 8 bases at V and 4 bases at J, with 17 bases between. The CDR3 totals 14 residues. Germline-derived CDR1 and CDR2 are MNHEY and SMNVEV (reference sequence). This CDR3 is CASSVRASGYGYTF. Written as DNA, the CDR3 is TGTGCCAGCTCCGTACGGGCGTCAGGCTATGGCTACACCTTC.

The chain has TRBV5-4 and TRBJ2-2, with a tentative D call TRBD2 (5 bases). The CDR3 runs to 15 residues. The germline V and J ends were trimmed by 5 bases and 2 bases, with 13 bases remaining between them. Germline V lookup: CDR1 SGHNT, CDR2 YYREEE (reference sequence). The CDR3 is CASSLERTNTGELFF. CDR3 sequence (DNA): TGTGCCAGCAGTCTTGAGCGGACTAACACCGGGGAGCTGTTTTTT.

This clone was seen a few times. The rearrangement links TRBV9 to TRBJ2-7; D is possibly TRBD1 (6 bases). V lost 0 bases and J lost 0, with 13 bases in between. CDR3 length: 16 residues. Per the germline V gene, CDR1 is SGDLS and CDR2 is YYNGEE. The CDR3 sequence: CASSVARDTSSYEQYF. For the CDR3, the DNA is TGTGCCAGCAGCGTAGCCCGGGACACCTCCTCCTACGAGCAGTACTTC.

The rearrangement links TRBV5-1 to TRBJ2-2, with D possibly TRBD2 on 7 matching bases. CDR1 is SGHRS and CDR2 is YFSETQ in the germline V gene. The CDR3 covers 14 residues. Trimming cost V 0 bases and J 6 bases, with 9 bases left between them. Here the CDR3 reads CASSLAGGPGELFF. CDR3 coding DNA: TGCGCCAGCAGCTTGGCCGGGGGGCCCGGGGAGCTGTTTTTT. The full variable domain, in which reference TRBV5-1 and TRBJ2-2 provide the parts outside the CDR3, is KAGVTQTPRYLIKTRGQQVTLSCSPISGHRSVSWYQQTPGQGLQFLFEYFSETQRNKGNFPGRFSGRQFSNSRSEMNVSTLELGDSALYLCASSLAGGPGELFFGEGSRLTVL.

This clone was picked up a small number of times. The chain carries TRBV5-1 and TRBJ2-5, with 11 bases aligning to TRBD1. The V segment lost 3 bases and the J segment 5 bases; nucleotides outside the gene matches: 3. CDR3 length: 14 residues. CDR1 and CDR2 (germline): SGHRS, YFSETQ. The CDR3 DNA sequence: TGCGCCAGCAGCTGGACAGGGGGCTCTGAGACCCAGTACTTC. It yields the protein CASSWTGGSETQYF.

The chain has TRBV30 and TRBJ2-1; 8 bases are a match to TRBD1. Germline CDR1 reads GTSNPN; CDR2 reads SVGIG (reference sequence). Trimming removed 3 bases from V and 5 bases from J; junction bases left unmatched: 6. The CDR3 extends over 14 amino acids. CDR3 bases: TGTGCCTGGAGGAAAATGGGACAGGACAATGAGCAGTTCTTC. As protein: CAWRKMGQDNEQFF.

This CDR3 reads CASSPGLASTDTQYF. The CDR3 bases are TGTGCCAGCAGCCCGGGACTGGCTAGCACAGATACGCAGTATTTT. The V and J genes are TRBV5-6 and TRBJ2-3, with a weak D call TRBD2 (6 bases). The CDR3 covers 15 residues. CDR1 and CDR2 from the germline V gene are SGHDT and YYEEEE. The ends were cut back, 4 bases at V and 0 bases at J, with 12 bases in the middle.

The gene calls are TRBV24-1 and TRBJ1-2; D call uncertain. Trimming removed 8 bases at V and 2 bases at J, with 2 bases between. The CDR3 totals 10 residues. CDR1 KGHDR and CDR2 SFDVKD come from the germline V gene. The CDR3 loop is CATTNYGYTF. The DNA for the CDR3 is TGTGCCACCACGAACTATGGCTACACCTTC.

The chain's CDR3 is CASSSWDTIAGGGYNEQFF. CDR3 bases: TGTGCCAGCAGTTCCTGGGACACCATAGCGGGAGGCGGTTACAATGAGCAGTTCTTC. The chain has TRBV27 and TRBJ2-1; 10 nucleotides match TRBD2. The CDR3 has 19 residues. Germline assignment: CDR1 MNHEY and CDR2 SMNVEV (reference sequence). Trimming at V came to 4 bases and at J to 4 bases, leaving 16 bases not matched to a gene.